This TCR beta chain came from a study of immune heterogeneity within non-small cell lung tumors. Amplification of the TCR beta CDR3 was achieved through multiplex PCR with 32 V and 13 J primers. TCRdb fed the multiplex PCR reads into MiXCR, producing one record per CDR3 protein. Found here are about 15,000 distinct CDR3 sequences, over 25% of them singletons; the top ten hold about 15%. Germline lookup yields CDR1 MNHEY and CDR2 SVGEGT. The CDR3 covers 14 residues. V lost 3 bases and J lost 6, with 11 bases in between. Template came from bulk tumor genomic DNA, at around 600 ng per sample. Several biopsies per primary tumor were taken during surgery, spaced as far apart as possible. The study enrolled patients with untreated, newly diagnosed non-small cell lung cancer who underwent curative surgery. This clonotype has at least ten counts.

The chain employs TRBV6-2 or TRBV6-3 and TRBJ2-2; D may match TRBD1 or TRBD2 (6 bases each). The specimen sequenced was lung tumor tissue. This TCR was sampled from a woman in her forties or fifties with non-small cell lung cancer. The CDR3 is CASSYEGGAGELFF. Here the CDR3 DNA reads TGTGCCAGCAGTTATGAGGGGGGTGCCGGGGAGCTGTTTTTT.